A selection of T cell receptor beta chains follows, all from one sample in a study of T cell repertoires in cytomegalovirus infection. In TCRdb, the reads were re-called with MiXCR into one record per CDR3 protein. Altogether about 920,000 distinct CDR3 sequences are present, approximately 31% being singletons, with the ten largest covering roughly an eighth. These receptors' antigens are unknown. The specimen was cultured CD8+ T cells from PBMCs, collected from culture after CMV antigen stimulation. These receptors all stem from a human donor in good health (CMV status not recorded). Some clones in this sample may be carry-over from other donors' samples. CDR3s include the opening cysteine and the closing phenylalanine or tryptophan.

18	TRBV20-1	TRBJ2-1	CSARDIRRGLSSYNEQFF
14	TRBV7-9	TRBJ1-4	CASSFGEGLGKLFF
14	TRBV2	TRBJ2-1	CASEGTSSYNEQFF
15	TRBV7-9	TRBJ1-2	CASTPRQGANYGYTF
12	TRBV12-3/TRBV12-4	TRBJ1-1	CASSLGKVEAFF
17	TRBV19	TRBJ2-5	CASSPRTSGGSQETQYF
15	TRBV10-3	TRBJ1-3	CAISETGGAGNTIYF
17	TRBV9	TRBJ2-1	CASSAELAGDLYNEQFF
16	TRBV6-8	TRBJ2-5	CASSYRAARFQETQYF
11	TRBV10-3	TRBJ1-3	CALLVRDTIYF
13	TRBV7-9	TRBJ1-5	CASSLVGHQPQHF
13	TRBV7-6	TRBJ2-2	CASSFGPPGELFF
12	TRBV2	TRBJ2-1	CASRLGGNEQFF
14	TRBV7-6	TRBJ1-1	CASSKTGQNTEAFF
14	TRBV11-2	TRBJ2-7	CASSPGGQGHEQYF
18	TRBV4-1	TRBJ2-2	CASSHPGQGAPNTGELFF
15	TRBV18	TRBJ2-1	CASSPDTGVYNEQFF
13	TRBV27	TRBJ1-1	CASSFGHGTEAFF
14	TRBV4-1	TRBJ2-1	CASSSITGYDEQFF
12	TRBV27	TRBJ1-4	CASSWGGEKLFF
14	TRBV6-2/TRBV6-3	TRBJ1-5	CASVYRDGHQPQHF
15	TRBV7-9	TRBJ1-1	CASRPSLGPNTEAFF
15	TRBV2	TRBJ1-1	CASRKSDRQNTEAFF
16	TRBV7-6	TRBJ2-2	CASSLVVAPNTGELFF
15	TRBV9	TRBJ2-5	CASSVVGTLRETQYF
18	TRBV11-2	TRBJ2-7	CASSDFPGTTSRNYEQYF
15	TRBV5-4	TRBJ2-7	CASSPTPQGSYEQYF
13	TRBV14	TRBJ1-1	CASSLSKIAEAFF
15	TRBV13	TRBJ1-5	CASSSREQGVQPQHF
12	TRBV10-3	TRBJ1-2	CAITGANYGYTF
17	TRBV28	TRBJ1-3	CASSLLTSQFPGNTIYF
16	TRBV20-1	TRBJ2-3	CSARRLDRGPPDTQYF
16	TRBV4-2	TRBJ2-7	CASSQERTGADYEQYF
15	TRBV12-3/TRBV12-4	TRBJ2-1	CASRPSGPIYNEQFF
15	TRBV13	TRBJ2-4	CASSPEGQGLNIQYF
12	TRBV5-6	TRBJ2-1	CASSPVGDEQFF
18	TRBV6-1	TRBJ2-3	CASSLGLVSWKITDTQYF
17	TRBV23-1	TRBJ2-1	CASSQKQGASSYNEQFF
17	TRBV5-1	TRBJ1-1	CASSLEGTGGGGTEAFF
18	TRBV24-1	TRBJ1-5	CATRIGGLRGIGNQPQHF
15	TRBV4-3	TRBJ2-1	CASSQSQGAYNEQFF
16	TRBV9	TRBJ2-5	CASSDPLTGGGETQYF
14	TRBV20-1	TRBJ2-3	CSAPGRGSTDTQYF
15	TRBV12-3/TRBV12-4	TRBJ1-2	CATIEETGASYGYTF
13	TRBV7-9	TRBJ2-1	CASSYGTSNEQFF
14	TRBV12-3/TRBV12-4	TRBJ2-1	CASSLGQLVDEQFF
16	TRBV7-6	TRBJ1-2	CASSLDGGGVVEGYTF
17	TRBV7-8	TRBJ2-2	CASSLVGGGSGTGELFF
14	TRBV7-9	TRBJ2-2	CASPNRERTGELFF
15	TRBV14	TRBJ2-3	CASSQGSFSTDTQYF
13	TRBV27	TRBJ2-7	CASWDRISYEQYF
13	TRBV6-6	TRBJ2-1	CASSYSPKDEQFF
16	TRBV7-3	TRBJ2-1	CASSSSGTSGVNEQFF
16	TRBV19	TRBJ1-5	CASTKLGTGGHQPQHF
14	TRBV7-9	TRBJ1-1	CASSLARGGTEAFF
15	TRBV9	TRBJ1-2	CASSVGQGTNYGYTF
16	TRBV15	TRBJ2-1	CATSNRGGQDPNEQFF
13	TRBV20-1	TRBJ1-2	CSAPADPYYGYTF
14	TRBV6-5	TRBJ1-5	CASSYLSGNQPQHF
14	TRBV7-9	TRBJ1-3	CASVAHGVGNTIYF